The 18 T cell receptor beta chains below all came from one sample that was sequenced in a study of beta chain features in type 1 diabetes. The sequenced template was cDNA made from the entire isolated RNA. The repertoire was sequenced with immunoSEQ multiplex PCR; TCRdb's copy has only in-frame clones and lacks some. The data contain about 900,000 clones, roughly 16% of them singletons. The sequencing sample was made of naive CD4+ T cells from blood. Receptor source: a woman aged 18 to 35 in good health.

This clone turned up a few times. J is TRBJ1-1 and V is TRBV18, with TRBD1 matching 8 bases. The germline CDR1 and CDR2 sequences are KGHSH and LQKENI. The V gene end was trimmed by 3 bases and the J gene end by 5 bases; junction bases not matched to a gene: 17. This CDR3 contains 18 residues. CDR3 region: CASSPYQGAARLVTEAFF. The CDR3 DNA is TGTGCCAGCTCACCCTATCAGGGGGCAGCAAGACTAGTAACTGAAGCTTTCTTT.

This clone showed up just a few times. The chain carries TRBV14 and TRBJ1-2; TRBD1 matches 7 bases. V lost 8 bases, J lost 5 bases, and 11 bases stayed unmatched. The germline gives CDR1 SGHDN, CDR2 FVKESK. This CDR3 is 14 amino acids long. CDR3: CASLDTGAPYGYTF. CDR3 coding DNA: TGTGCCAGCCTAGACACAGGGGCCCCATATGGCTACACCTTC.

J is TRBJ2-3 and V is TRBV10-3, with 10 nucleotides matching TRBD2. Trimming removed 7 bases from V and 3 bases from J; junction bases left unmatched: 7. This CDR3 region has 15 residues. Germline loops: CDR1 ENHRY, CDR2 SYGVKD. The CDR3 DNA sequence: TGTGCCATCAATGGACTAGCGGAAGTAACAGATACGCAGTATTTT. Its translation: CAINGLAEVTDTQYF.

The chain employs TRBV21-1 and TRBJ2-1; the tabulated D call, TRBD2, remains unverified against the DNA. TRBV21-1 is listed as a pseudogene. The CDR3 consists of 19 residues. The CDR3 nucleotides are TGTGCCAGCAGCAAGTCGTTTTTTGGGACTAGCGGGAGAATTTGTGAGCAGTTCTTC. It is translated as CASSKSFFGTSGRICEQFF.

This clone was observed a handful of times. The rearrangement links TRBV27 to TRBJ1-1; 10 bases line up with TRBD1. Trimming cost V 2 bases and J 1 base; bases outside gene matches: 1. The length of the CDR3 is 15 residues. Germline loops: CDR1 MNHEY, CDR2 SMNVEV (reference sequence). CDR3: CASSLRTGGNTEAFF. In DNA form, the CDR3 reads TGTGCCAGCAGTTTACGGACAGGGGGGAACACTGAAGCTTTCTTT.

This chain links TRBV5-1 with TRBJ2-7, with unresolved D. CDR1 is SGHRS and CDR2 is YFSETQ in the germline V gene. There are 15 residues in the CDR3. The ends were cut back, 7 bases at V and 7 bases at J, with 24 bases in the middle. The CDR3 reads CASGSLSPPLGEQYF. CDR3 bases: TGCGCCAGCGGCTCACTATCCCCTCCTTTGGGGGAGCAGTACTTC. Variable domain in full (rest from reference TRBV5-1 and TRBJ2-7): KAGVTQTPRYLIKTRGQQVTLSCSPISGHRSVSWYQQTPGQGLQFLFEYFSETQRNKGNFPGRFSGRQFSNSRSEMNVSTLELGDSALYLCASGSLSPPLGEQYFGPGTRLTVT.

The genes are TRBV11-1 and TRBJ2-3, with 8 bases matching TRBD2. V shed 1 base and J 1 base; nucleotides not matched to a gene: 4. The CDR3 is made up of 16 amino acids. Per germline, CDR1 SGHAT and CDR2 FQDESV (reference sequence). The CDR3 here is CASSLGAGGRTDTQYF. The DNA of the CDR3 is TGTGCCAGCAGCTTAGGGGCGGGAGGCCGCACAGATACGCAGTATTTT.

In the case of this clone: A much more abundant neighbour one base away suggests this may be a read error. Different DNA sequences within this sample yield the same CDR3. The chain recombines TRBV5-8 with TRBJ2-7, with D hard to call. V was cut by 4 bases and J by 2 bases, with 1 base left in between. Germline-derived CDR1 and CDR2 are SGHTS and YDEGEE. CDR3 length: 10 amino acids. The CDR3 loop is CASSPYEQYF. In DNA form, the CDR3 reads TGTGCCAGCAGCCCCTACGAGCAGTACTTC.

This clone was picked up many times. The rearrangement joins TRBV10-3 to TRBJ2-6; no definite D call. The V gene lost 8 bases and the J gene lost 2 bases, with 13 bases spanning the gap. The CDR3 runs 15 residues. Germline V gene sequence: CDR1 ENHRY, CDR2 SYGVKD. The CDR3 DNA sequence: TGTGCCATCGGGTCAGCCCCCACTGGGGCCAACGTCCTGACTTTC. This translates into CAIGSAPTGANVLTF.

This clone was detected a few times. The chain uses TRBV14 and TRBJ2-3, with D tentatively TRBD1 or TRBD2 (5 bases each). Germline V gene sequence: CDR1 SGHDN, CDR2 FVKESK. V was shortened by 1 base and J by 4 bases, with 15 bases between the two germline ends. This CDR3 region has 16 residues. Here the CDR3 reads CASSQVRDVQADTQYF. The CDR3 DNA reads TGTGCCAGCAGCCAAGTCCGGGACGTTCAGGCAGATACGCAGTATTTT.

The V and J genes are TRBV5-1 and TRBJ2-1, with D possibly being TRBD2 (6 bases). The germline gives CDR1 SGHRS, CDR2 YFSETQ. CDR3 size: 16 residues. V was cut by 4 bases and J by 4 bases, with 18 bases left in between. The CDR3 DNA reads TGCGCCAGCAGCCAAGCGTTGGACGGGGGTTACAATGAGCAGTTCTTC. Translating gives CASSQALDGGYNEQFF.

The V call is TRBV5-4, the J call TRBJ1-4, with D perhaps matching TRBD1 (6 bases). The CDR3 runs to 17 residues. Germline V CDR1 and CDR2: SGHNT, YYREEE (reference sequence). V was clipped by 3 bases and J by 6 bases, with 21 bases between them. CDR3 loop: CASSSGPLARGHEKLFF. The CDR3 coding sequence is TGTGCCAGCAGCTCTGGGCCCCTCGCCAGGGGCCATGAAAAACTGTTTTTT.

The rearrangement uses TRBV6-6 and TRBJ2-7; 9 bases agree with TRBD1. The length of the CDR3 is 14 residues. Germline V gene sequence: CDR1 MNHNY, CDR2 SVGAGI (reference sequence). V shed 8 bases, J shed 2 bases, and the junction held 7 bases outside the gene matches. CDR3 amino acids: CASGGTGRTYEQYF. CDR3 coding DNA: TGTGCCAGCGGCGGGACAGGGAGAACCTACGAGCAGTACTTC.

This clone was seen only a few times. The chain employs TRBV19 and TRBJ2-1; D assignment may be TRBD1 or TRBD2 (5 bases each). This CDR3 is built from 12 residues. Germline V lookup: CDR1 LNHDA, CDR2 SQIVND (reference sequence). V lost 3 bases and J 7 bases, leaving 7 bases between the germline ends. The CDR3: CASSIWGNEQFF. The CDR3 DNA reads TGTGCCAGTAGTATTTGGGGGAATGAGCAGTTCTTC.

This clone was seen only a few times. The V gene is TRBV29-1, the J gene TRBJ2-1, with 7 bases fitting TRBD2. CDR3 length: 14 residues. The J segment lost 4 bases and the V segment lost 8 bases, leaving 11 bases of the junction unmatched. Germline CDR1 reads SQVTM; CDR2 reads ANQGSEA. CDR3 residues: CSIRLAVPYNEQFF. The CDR3, as DNA: TGCAGCATCCGGCTAGCGGTCCCGTACAATGAGCAGTTCTTC.

The chain carries TRBV7-3 and TRBJ2-7; D is unresolved. The CDR3 covers 14 residues. Germline CDR1 is SGHTA and CDR2 is FQGTGA. Deletions cut 2 bases from V and 6 bases from J, with 14 bases between. Written as DNA, the CDR3 is TGTGCCAGCAGCTTAGCTTACTTTTGTCTCGAGCAGTACTTC. Protein: CASSLAYFCLEQYF.

J is TRBJ2-1 and V is TRBV19, with TRBD2 matching 10 bases. The J segment lost 6 bases and the V segment lost 6 bases, leaving 8 bases of the junction unmatched. Germline V gene data show CDR1 as LNHDA and CDR2 as SQIVND (reference sequence). The CDR3 contains 15 residues. The CDR3 coding sequence is TGTGCCAGTAGCCACTCTAGCGGGAGTTCCAATGAGCAGTTCTTC. This sequence encodes CASSHSSGSSNEQFF.

The rearrangement uses TRBV6-1 and TRBJ2-1; no firm D call. This CDR3 has 15 residues. Between the trimmed V and J ends, which lost 8 bases and 4 bases, there was a span of 18 bases. In germline, CDR1 is MNHNS, CDR2 SASEGT. CDR3 nucleotide sequence: TGTGCCAGCGCCTGGACCCAACAAGTTTACAATGAGCAGTTCTTC. Translating gives CASAWTQQVYNEQFF.